This passage covers 6 T cell receptor beta chains from one sample sequenced in a study of cytomegalovirus exposure and HLA in healthy donors. Amplification used 60 Vbeta primers and 13 Jbeta primers. Only in-frame clones appear in the TCRdb table, and some are missing; sequencing was by immunoSEQ multiplex PCR. The sample includes under 200,000 clones, approximately 80% of them seen just once. The sequenced sample was PBMCs. Every receptor here comes from a woman aged 18-29 years in good health and CMV-seronegative.

The V and J genes are TRBV7-2 and TRBJ2-7; the match to TRBD2 covers 14 bases. The CDR3 is 16 residues long. V lost 1 base and J lost 11; bases outside the gene matches: 10. Germline V gene lookup returns CDR1 SGHTA and CDR2 FQGNSA. Here the CDR3 reads CASSLGRGTSGSPEYF. The CDR3 bases are TGTGCCAGCAGCTTAGGGCGGGGGACTAGCGGGAGTCCCGAGTACTTC.

The rearrangement uses TRBV28 and TRBJ2-5, with D uncertain. Germline values: CDR1 MDHEN, CDR2 SYDVKM. The CDR3 is 14 residues long. V lost 3 bases to trimming and J lost 5 bases, with 13 bases between them. CDR3 in amino acids: CASSLRGTGETQYF. As DNA, the CDR3 is TGTGCCAGCAGTTTGCGTGGAACCGGGGAGACCCAGTACTTC.

The chain has TRBV29-1 and TRBJ1-5; tentatively, D is TRBD1 (6 bases). The CDR3 is 15 residues long. V was trimmed by 5 bases and J by 3 bases, leaving 17 bases between them. The germline CDR1 and CDR2 sequences are SQVTM and ANQGSEA. The CDR3 coding sequence is TGCAGCGTTAAGTCCCAACAGGGCCCCAATCAGCCCCAGCATTTT. Encoded protein: CSVKSQQGPNQPQHF.

The chain carries TRBV6-1 and TRBJ2-1, with 13 bases that match TRBD2. The CDR3 is 16 residues long. The germline V gene encodes CDR1 MNHNS and CDR2 SASEGT. V lost 3 bases and J lost 7; bases outside the gene matches: 6. The CDR3 DNA follows: TGTGCCAGCAGTGATATGGGACTAGCGGGAACGAATGAGCAGTTCTTC. This translates into CASSDMGLAGTNEQFF.

V and J are TRBV6-6 and TRBJ2-7; TRBD2 might be the D (6 bases). The germline V and J ends were trimmed by 7 bases and 5 bases, with 21 bases remaining between them. Germline V CDR1 and CDR2: MNHNY, SVGAGI (reference sequence). The CDR3 loop spans 15 amino acids. DNA for the CDR3: TGTGCCAGCACTCCAGTATGGGCTGCGGGGAACGAGCAGTACTTC. It translates to CASTPVWAAGNEQYF.

This clone was seen a few times. This chain links TRBV19 with TRBJ2-7; 9 bases match TRBD1. There are 15 residues in the CDR3. V gave up 6 bases and J gave up 5 bases; unmatched junction bases: 11. Looked up from germline, CDR1 is LNHDA and CDR2 is SQIVND (reference sequence). The CDR3 region has the DNA TGTGCCAGTAGCATCGTTCCGGGACAGGGCAACGAGCAGTACTTC. It translates to CASSIVPGQGNEQYF.